This T cell receptor (beta chain) appears in the sequencing data of a study of glioma-infiltrating T cells after dendritic cell vaccination (dated by TCRdb to 2015 to 2016). For the study in its entirety: Of the roughly 15 glioblastoma patients in the cohort, all drawn from Phase I and II dendritic cell vaccination trials, 9 were newly diagnosed and 6 had recurrent disease. Each patient got three intradermal injections of the dendritic cell vaccine, spaced at biweekly intervals, in the arm below the axilla. Patients received autologous tumor lysate-pulsed dendritic cell vaccination between the early 2000s and the early 2010s. To make the vaccine, monocyte-derived dendritic cells were cultured for about seven days with IL-4 and GM-CSF and then pulsed overnight with autologous tumor lysate. In glioblastoma patients vaccinated with dendritic cells, deep sequencing of TCR beta CDR3 regions served to measure tumor-infiltrating lymphocyte content and to compare repertoires between tumor and blood. Survival after dendritic cell vaccination was correlated with TCR sequencing metrics, such as TIL content and the overlap between tumor and blood repertoires. Findings and caveats that apply to the study as a whole: The three-group TCR overlap response model was described as speculative and requiring prospective validation. The cohort was small and heterogeneous, with few patients having full blood and tumor sets and even fewer initial-recurrent tumor pairs. Longer time to progression and overall survival after dendritic cell vaccination were predicted by higher estimated pretreatment TIL content. TCR clonality showed no direct relationship with survival, which suggests that a diverse polyclonal response may be important.

Measured from the cysteine to the phenylalanine, the CDR3 is 17 residues long. The only DNA kept is the CDR3, 51 bases in frame from the first base. Germline trimming: 0 bases from V, 2 bases from J; junction bases outside gene matches: 8. CDR1 and CDR2 (SGHRS, YFSETQ) derive from the germline V gene. Patients were selected for having adequate residual fresh-frozen tumor tissue and more than two years of available survival data. An isocitrate dehydrogenase mutation was not carried by any of the glioblastoma patients, although molecular status was otherwise variable. PBMC collection took place before vaccination, two weeks after the third vaccination, and at tumor progression if progression occurred. The Qiagen DNeasy Blood extraction Kit was used for extraction of genomic DNA. Remarks on this clone: The specificity of this receptor is unknown. One base away there is no much larger clone; base qualities are not given.

Using the immunoSEQ assay, TCRB CDR3 regions were amplified from 2 micrograms of genomic DNA, or from all available DNA when less than that was on hand. Multiplex PCR used 60 forward primers for TCR V beta segments and 13 reverse primers for J beta segments. To estimate the number of reads per starting template, synthetic control templates were added to each sample at limiting dilution. Reads of 87 bp were generated by sequencing on the Illumina HiSeq System. Regarding the original processing steps: PCR and sequencing errors were removed by a nearest neighbor algorithm that merged closely related sequences. TCR overlap was measured as the percentage of unique tumor TCR beta sequences that were also present in the peripheral blood of the same patient. In TCRdb, the immuneACCESS table is reduced to in-frame sequences with V and J assigned. These tables do not hold every clone; where another copy was compared, an unresolved V gene accounts for under half, and the others remain unexplained. D and trimming were read from the DNA, whereas the V and J calls and clone size are those reported in that table. This sample has about 73,000 clones in its table, and over 75% of those were observed once. The top ten constitute about 2% of the sample.

The sample consisted of blood, taken before dendritic cell vaccination. This receptor was taken from a human donor with glioblastoma. The V and J genes are TRBV5-1 and TRBJ2-3; 8 of the junction bases match TRBD2. The nucleotide sequence reads TGCGCCAGCAGCTTGGGGTTGGGAGCGGGGGCCACAGATACGCAGTATTTT. This yields the protein CASSLGLGAGATDTQYF.